This T cell receptor (beta chain) was captured in a study of T cell responses to AZD1222 COVID-19 vaccine. Study-level points and caveats: In a largely white British group with more females than males, clonal diversity was possibly underestimated. Along spike, vaccine-associated CD4 TCRs were found throughout, with dominance at 160-218 and 743-854.

To note about this clone: As yet, its antigen is unknown.

The CDR3 runs to 14 residues. The V gene end was trimmed by 3 bases and the J gene end by 5 bases; junction bases not matched to a gene: 3. Germline CDR1 is SNHLY and CDR2 is FYNNEI. Measured with immunoSEQ multiplex PCR; TCRdb has only the in-frame clones, and not every one. The table has 120,000 or so clones, about 92% seen once; the top ten hold 7.9%. This receptor was obtained from an adult who received the AZD1222 COVID-19 vaccine. This chain uses TRBV2 with TRBJ2-1; 8 nucleotides match TRBD2. The sample here was peripheral blood, taken 28 days after the second AZD1222 dose. CDR3 DNA: TGTGCCAGCAGTGAGGGACTAGTCGACAATGAGCAGTTCTTC. Amino acids: CASSEGLVDNEQFF. Full variable domain (remainder filled in from reference TRBV2 and TRBJ2-1): EPEVTQTPSHQVTQMGQEVILRCVPISNHLYFYWYRQILGQKVEFLVSFYNNEISEKSEIFDDQFSVERPDGSNFTLKIRSTKLEDSAMYFCASSEGLVDNEQFFGPGTRLTVL.